The rows below give T cell receptor beta chains drawn from one sample of a study of T cells in Graves' hyperthyroidism and ophthalmopathy. TCRdb reanalysed the multiplex PCR reads using MiXCR and keeps one entry per CDR3 protein. The table records about 210,000 distinct CDR3 sequences, 15% to 20% of them present only once. Sequencing was carried out using blood. These receptors were obtained from a man aged 45-65 years with Graves' hyperthyroidism. Each CDR3 is given with its conserved first and last residue. A D gene is named only where the DNA matches it firmly. The listing skips clone size in some rows; elsewhere it reads once, few, many or a size class.

>.|TRBV6-1|.|TRBJ2-2
CASRNRQNLKSNTGELFF
TGTGCCAGCAGGAACCGACAGAATCTAAAATCGAACACCGGGGAGCTGTTTTTT
>TRBD2|TRBV6-1|many|TRBJ2-1
CASSELAGEYNEQFF
TGTGCCAGCAGTGAACTAGCGGGAGAGTACAATGAGCAGTTCTTC
>TRBD2|TRBV27|many|TRBJ2-7
CASSPTLLAGGHEQYF
TGTGCCAGCAGTCCTACCCTACTAGCGGGAGGCCACGAGCAGTACTTC
>.|TRBV4-3|.|TRBJ2-3
CASSLVPGLPPNTQYF
TGCGCCAGCAGCCTAGTGCCGGGACTCCCTCCGAATACGCAGTATTTT
>.|TRBV2|.|TRBJ2-5
CASSGAVPEAQYF
TGTGCCAGCAGTGGAGCGGTACCAGAGGCCCAGTACTTC
>TRBD2|TRBV5-4|.|TRBJ2-3
CASSYTSGTSDTQYF
TGTGCCAGCAGTTACACTAGCGGGACGTCAGATACGCAGTATTTT
>TRBD1|TRBV27|many|TRBJ1-1
CASGRQGEAFF
TGTGCCAGCGGCAGACAGGGCGAAGCTTTCTTT
>.|TRBV9|once|TRBJ2-3
CASSPKSGRDTDTQYF
TGTGCCAGCAGCCCAAAGAGCGGGCGGGACACAGATACGCAGTATTTT
>.|TRBV11-2|many|TRBJ2-7
CASSQGRKYEQYF
TGTGCCAGCAGCCAGGGGCGGAAGTACGAGCAGTACTTC
>TRBD1|TRBV9|few|TRBJ2-1
CASSVAGQGIYNEQFF
TGTGCCAGCAGCGTAGCGGGACAGGGGATCTACAATGAGCAGTTCTTC
>.|TRBV2|many|TRBJ2-5
CASSAVQETQYF
TGTGCCAGCAGTGCCGTCCAAGAGACCCAGTACTTC
>.|TRBV5-1|many|TRBJ2-2
CASSPGSSTGELFF
TGCGCCAGCAGCCCAGGGAGTAGCACCGGGGAGCTGTTTTTT
>.|TRBV12-3/TRBV12-4|.|TRBJ2-7
CASSLSTPYEQYF
TGTGCCAGCAGTTTATCCACCCCCTACGAGCAGTACTTC
>.|TRBV27|.|TRBJ2-7
CASKPGTGTYEQYF
TGTGCCAGCAAACCCGGGACTGGGACCTACGAGCAGTACTTC
>TRBD2|TRBV20-1|many|TRBJ2-7
CSAEGMTSAGGQYF
TGCAGTGCTGAGGGGATGACTAGCGCTGGGGGGCAGTACTTC
>TRBD2|TRBV15|few|TRBJ2-1
CATRPGTRSNEQFF
TGTGCCACCAGGCCCGGGACTAGGAGTAATGAGCAGTTCTTC
>TRBD1|TRBV4-1|.|TRBJ2-2
CASSRGQHTGELFF
TGCGCCAGCAGTCGGGGACAGCACACCGGGGAGCTGTTTTTT
>.|TRBV5-1|.|TRBJ1-3
CASTLNPGSGNTIYF
TGCGCCAGCACCCTCAACCCCGGGTCTGGAAACACCATATATTTT
>TRBD1|TRBV29-1|few|TRBJ1-5
CSAPTGTGGFQPQHF
TGCAGCGCCCCTACCGGGACAGGGGGCTTTCAGCCCCAGCATTTT
>.|TRBV12-3/TRBV12-4|many|TRBJ2-5
CASRRSNTQETQYF
TGTGCCAGCAGACGGTCAAATACCCAAGAGACCCAGTACTTC
>TRBD1|TRBV4-1|few|TRBJ1-5
CASSQDPGTGGYGQPQHF
TGCGCCAGCAGCCAAGACCCCGGGACAGGGGGGTACGGGCAGCCCCAGCATTTT
>TRBD2|TRBV20-1|many|TRBJ2-2
CSAGTSGRALTGELFF
TGCAGTGCTGGCACTAGCGGGAGGGCCCTCACCGGGGAGCTGTTTTTT
>TRBD2|TRBV20-1|many|TRBJ2-1
CSARVPSGGARTSSYNEQFF
TGCAGTGCTAGAGTCCCTAGCGGGGGGGCCAGAACTAGCTCCTACAATGAGCAGTTCTTC
>TRBD2|TRBV6-2/TRBV6-3|many|TRBJ2-1
CASSRSLAGDYNEQFF
TGTGCCAGCAGTCGCTCACTAGCGGGAGACTACAATGAGCAGTTCTTC
>TRBD2|TRBV20-1|few|TRBJ2-5
CSATQVGRETQYF
TGCAGTGCTACCCAGGTCGGGAGGGAGACCCAGTACTTC
>.|TRBV12-3/TRBV12-4|many|TRBJ2-1
CASSPPRGYSSYNEQFF
TGTGCCAGCAGTCCCCCGAGAGGGTATAGCTCCTACAATGAGCAGTTCTTC
>.|TRBV6-1|few|TRBJ1-5
CASSRVRVGPQHF
TGTGCCAGCAGTAGGGTAAGAGTAGGGCCCCAGCATTTT
>.|TRBV5-1|.|TRBJ2-1
CASSRRLSSPYNEQFF
TGCGCCAGCAGCCGCAGACTATCTTCACCCTACAATGAGCAGTTCTTC
>.|TRBV6-4|few|TRBJ2-7
CASKASASSYEQYF
TGTGCCAGCAAGGCGTCAGCGTCCTCCTACGAGCAGTACTTC
>.|TRBV6-1|few|TRBJ2-3
CASSPTGTEVDTQYF
TGTGCCAGCAGCCCGACCGGGACTGAGGTGGATACGCAGTATTTT
>.|TRBV28|many|TRBJ2-1
CASSGYVGVNEQFF
TGTGCCAGCAGCGGCTACGTCGGGGTCAATGAGCAGTTCTTC
>TRBD1|TRBV29-1|.|TRBJ1-1
CSVGQGAGWNTEAFF
TGCAGCGTGGGACAGGGGGCCGGATGGAACACTGAAGCTTTCTTT
>TRBD1|TRBV18|.|TRBJ2-4
CASSPGTGSAKNIQYF
TGTGCCAGCTCACCCGGGACAGGGAGTGCCAAAAACATTCAGTACTTC
>.|TRBV4-1|.|TRBJ1-4
CASSPIPGATNEKLFF
TGCGCCAGCAGCCCCATCCCGGGGGCAACTAATGAAAAACTGTTTTTT
>.|TRBV7-9|many|TRBJ2-3
CATSDSLPDTQYF
TGTGCCACCTCGGACTCCCTCCCAGATACGCAGTATTTT
>TRBD2|TRBV7-8|many|TRBJ2-1
CASSLRAGDYNEQFF
TGTGCCAGCAGCTTACGGGCGGGAGACTACAATGAGCAGTTCTTC
>.|TRBV3-1|.|TRBJ2-7
CASSQVRGHEQYF
TGTGCCAGCAGCCAAGTCAGGGGCCACGAGCAGTACTTC
>.|TRBV12-3/TRBV12-4|.|TRBJ2-5
CASSFGGSGVRGKTQYF
TGTGCCAGCAGTTTCGGGGGATCGGGAGTGAGAGGAAAGACCCAGTACTTC
>.|TRBV28|.|TRBJ2-2
CASSFYGVNQNTGELFF
TGTGCCAGCAGTTTTTACGGTGTCAATCAGAACACCGGGGAGCTGTTTTTT
>TRBD2|TRBV18|many|TRBJ2-3
CASSPGLAGLDTQYF
TGTGCCAGCTCACCGGGACTAGCGGGATTGGATACGCAGTATTTT
>.|TRBV19|few|TRBJ1-1
CASSIDVLRNTEAFF
TGTGCCAGTAGTATAGACGTCCTTCGGAACACTGAAGCTTTCTTT
>.|TRBV2|many|TRBJ2-7
CASSEKGYEQYF
TGTGCCAGCAGTGAAAAGGGGTACGAGCAGTACTTC